What follows describes a single T cell receptor beta chain. Its antigen is currently unknown. This record belongs to a study of post-analysis software for immune sequencing data. There are 19 residues in the CDR3. Per germline, CDR1 MGHRA and CDR2 YSYEKL. Overall study findings and caveats: Samples prepared in the same batch strongly co-clustered by F measure. Roughly five TRBV segments were significantly more frequent in patients than in controls. TRBV5-6, TRBV5-1 and TRBV20-1 were among these segments.

Unique molecular identifiers had been added to the TCR beta cDNA libraries. Each CDR3 protein is one row after TCRdb ran MiXCR on the PCR reads. The profile shows fewer than 600,000 distinct CDR3 sequences, under 55% of them singletons. The sequenced sample consisted of blood. The V and J genes are TRBV4-1 and TRBJ2-5, with D possibly TRBD1 on 5 matching bases. The DNA end favors TRBJ2-7, so the J call may be wrong. The TCR sequence derives from a girl aged 5-17 years with multiple sclerosis. CDR3 loop: CASSRNIYAEGVREYEQYF. The CDR3, as DNA: TGCGCCAGCAGCCGAAACATCTATGCGGAAGGTGTCAGGGAATACGAGCAGTACTTC.